The 15 T cell receptor beta chains given below trace back to one sample, sequenced in a study of T cells in Graves' hyperthyroidism and ophthalmopathy. The TCR beta CDR3 regions underwent amplification using RNA transcripts as the source. TCR CDR3 regions were first amplified by RT-PCR with HTBI primers. TCRdb independently ran MiXCR on the multiplex PCR reads; one entry per CDR3 protein. The table shows around 340,000 distinct CDR3 sequences, with 11% to 15% occurring only once. The sequencing sample was made of blood. The receptors shown here come from a woman younger than 45 with Graves' hyperthyroidism.

This clonotype was recorded a few times. The rearrangement joins TRBV6-1 to TRBJ2-1; no firm D call. Germline V gene sequence: CDR1 MNHNS, CDR2 SASEGT. CDR3 size: 13 residues. The V gene lost 0 bases and the J gene lost 4 bases, with 4 bases spanning the gap. The CDR3 reads CASSEALYNEQFF. In DNA, the CDR3 is TGTGCCAGCAGTGAAGCTCTATACAATGAGCAGTTCTTC.

In its sample, this clonotype was seen many times. The rearrangement joins TRBV27 to TRBJ2-7; tentatively, D is TRBD2 (6 bases). Germline V gives CDR1 MNHEY, CDR2 SMNVEV (reference sequence). V lost 3 bases and J lost 0, with 12 bases in between. This CDR3 region has 15 residues. The CDR3 DNA reads as TGTGCCAGCAGTTTGAGCGGCGGGAACTCCTACGAGCAGTACTTC. Protein sequence: CASSLSGGNSYEQYF.

This clonotype has at least ten counts. The chain employs TRBV6-1 and TRBJ1-6, with D maybe TRBD1 (6 bases). CDR1 and CDR2 from the germline V gene are MNHNS and SASEGT. There are 13 residues in the CDR3. Trimming left V 7 bases short and J 6 bases short, with 10 bases between. The CDR3 loop reads CASKAGANSPLHF. The CDR3 DNA reads as TGTGCCAGCAAGGCAGGGGCTAATTCACCCCTCCACTTT.

At least ten counts were recorded for this clonotype. The rearrangement uses TRBV7-6 and TRBJ2-3, with a weak D call TRBD2 (5 bases). The CDR3 contains 16 residues. V was trimmed by 3 bases and J by 5 bases, leaving 18 bases between them. Germline CDR1 reads SGHVS; CDR2 reads FNYEAQ. CDR3 in amino acids: CASSLVVGEIGDTQYF. CDR3 DNA sequence: TGTGCCAGCAGCTTGGTAGTCGGGGAGATCGGAGATACGCAGTATTTT.

This clonotype turned up a few times. This chain uses TRBV18 with TRBJ1-1, with D tentatively TRBD1 (5 bases). Per the germline V gene, CDR1 is KGHSH and CDR2 is LQKENI. The CDR3 is made up of 15 amino acids. Trimming stripped 0 bases from V and 0 bases from J, with 8 bases between. The CDR3 DNA reads as TGTGCCAGCTCACCACCTCCGGACATGAACACTGAAGCTTTCTTT. Protein product: CASSPPPDMNTEAFF.

This clonotype came up a few times. The rearrangement joins TRBV15 to TRBJ2-7; D is possibly TRBD1 (5 bases). CDR3 length equals 11 residues. Germline CDR1 and CDR2: LNHNV and YYDKDF (reference sequence). Deletions cut 5 bases from V and 7 bases from J, with 9 bases between. CDR3 nucleotides: TGTGCCACCAGCGACAGTAGTGAGCAGTACTTC. Translation: CATSDSSEQYF.

This clonotype came up many times. The DNA of the CDR3 is TGTGCCAGCAGTTTAAATTCGGAGACCCAGTACTTC. It is translated as CASSLNSETQYF. The chain uses TRBV28 and TRBJ2-5; no firm D call. This CDR3 comprises 12 residues. V was cut by 2 bases and J by 5 bases, with 6 bases left in between. Germline CDR1 and CDR2: MDHEN and SYDVKM.

This clonotype was counted ten times or more. The chain is built from TRBV19 and TRBJ2-7; TRBD2 agrees at 13 bases. The V gene's germline CDR1 is LNHDA and CDR2 SQIVND (reference sequence). This CDR3 region has 16 residues. The ends lost 6 bases at V and 4 bases at J; junction bases unmatched: 9. As DNA, the CDR3 is TGTGCCAGTAGCGCACCACAGGGACTAGCGGGGTACGAGCAGTACTTC. Translation gives CASSAPQGLAGYEQYF.

This chain uses TRBV6-4 with TRBJ2-1, with D tentatively TRBD2 (6 bases). Germline CDR1 MRHNA, CDR2 SNTAGT. V was pared by 10 bases and J by 9 bases, with 25 bases between. CDR3 length equals 15 residues. CDR3 bases: TGTGCCACCGGACACCGGGGGTCAAATATGGGTGAGCAGTTCTTC. Translation: CATGHRGSNMGEQFF.

This clonotype was seen many times. V and J are TRBV12-3 or TRBV12-4 and TRBJ1-1; tentative D call: TRBD1 (5 bases). The ends were cut back, 6 bases at V and 6 bases at J, with 20 bases in the middle. This CDR3 has 15 amino acids. The CDR3 protein is CASRIGGQGTSEAFF. CDR3 coding DNA: TGTGCCAGCAGAATAGGTGGGCAGGGAACGTCTGAAGCTTTCTTT.

The sample holds a few counts of this clonotype. This chain connects TRBV5-6 to TRBJ1-2; D uncertain. Germline CDR1 SGHDT, CDR2 YYEEEE. Trimming took 4 bases from V and 4 from J, leaving 11 bases between them. CDR3 size: 13 residues. The CDR3 sequence: CASSAAGGYGYTF. For the CDR3, the DNA is TGTGCCAGCAGCGCCGCAGGCGGCTATGGCTACACCTTC. Full variable domain (outside the CDR3, taken from reference TRBV5-6 and TRBJ1-2): DAGVTQSPTHLIKTRGQQVTLRCSPKSGHDTVSWYQQALGQGPQFIFQYYEEEERQRGNFPDRFSGHQFPNYSSELNVNALLLGDSALYLCASSAAGGYGYTFGSGTRLTVV.

This clonotype was observed many times. The V call is TRBV12-3 or TRBV12-4, the J call TRBJ1-1, with D unresolved. The germline V and J ends were trimmed by 10 bases and 8 bases, with 14 bases remaining between them. The CDR3 covers 11 residues. CDR3 nucleotides: TGTGCCACTCTACTGTACGCGGAAGCTTTCTTT. Its translation: CATLLYAEAFF.

This rearrangement joins TRBV30 to TRBJ2-1; either TRBD1 or TRBD2 may supply D (5 bases each). The V gene lost 5 bases and the J gene lost 6 bases, with 11 bases spanning the gap. The CDR3 has 12 residues. CDR1 GTSNPN and CDR2 SVGIG come from the germline V gene (reference sequence). The CDR3 loop is CAWGTSRNEQFF. The CDR3 region has the DNA TGTGCCTGGGGGACCTCCCGCAATGAGCAGTTCTTC.

This clonotype was observed many times. The chain links TRBV28 to TRBJ2-2; D may be TRBD2 (5 bases). V lost 5 bases, J lost 3 bases, and 10 bases lay in between. The CDR3 totals 14 residues. Germline V gives CDR1 MDHEN, CDR2 SYDVKM. The CDR3 region has the DNA TGTGCCAGCAGTCGGGGAGTTCACACCGGGGAGCTGTTTTTT. Amino acids: CASSRGVHTGELFF.

The V and J genes are TRBV5-4 and TRBJ2-5; the D is unclear. CDR1 and CDR2 (germline): SGHNT, YYREEE (reference sequence). Trimming pared 3 bases from V and 2 bases from J, leaving 17 bases between. The CDR3 is 16 residues long. The chain's CDR3 is CASSSPTVGSQETQYF. The CDR3 DNA reads as TGTGCCAGCAGCTCGCCAACGGTTGGCTCACAAGAGACCCAGTACTTC.